These 28 T cell receptor beta chains share one sample of origin, sequenced in a study of circulating and synovial CD4+ cells in juvenile arthritis. Data came from immunoSEQ multiplex PCR; TCRdb stores just in-frame clones and leaves some out. Of around 16,000 clones in the sample, more than 75% were seen once. The specimen was CD4+ T cells from blood. Receptors were obtained from a human donor with juvenile idiopathic arthritis.

This chain joins TRBV9 and TRBJ1-5; D may be TRBD1 (6 bases). In germline, CDR1 is SGDLS, CDR2 YYNGEE. CDR3 length: 13 residues. Trimming shortened V by 7 bases and J by 1 base, and 9 bases separated the two germline ends. The CDR3 sequence: CASAQGSNQPQHF. DNA of the CDR3: TGTGCCAGCGCCCAGGGGAGCAATCAGCCCCAGCATTTT.

On this clone itself: Other nucleotide sequences in the sample specify the same CDR3. The chain recombines TRBV19 with TRBJ1-6; 9 nucleotides align to TRBD1. Germline assignment: CDR1 LNHDA and CDR2 SQIVND (reference sequence). Germline trimming cut 5 bases from V and 13 bases from J; bases unmatched to any gene: 12. The length of the CDR3 is 15 residues. The CDR3 reads CASSGVGQGISPLHF. CDR3 DNA sequence: TGTGCCAGTAGTGGAGTGGGACAGGGAATTTCCCCCCTCCACTTT.

The chain uses TRBV5-1 and TRBJ2-7, with D maybe TRBD2 (5 bases). The germline gives CDR1 SGHRS, CDR2 YFSETQ. This CDR3 comprises 14 residues. Trimming removed 0 bases from V and 2 bases from J, with 9 bases in between. The CDR3, as DNA: TGCGCCAGCAGCTTGGGGGGAGCGGCCTACGAGCAGTACTTC. Residues: CASSLGGAAYEQYF. Looking up the rest from reference TRBV5-1 and TRBJ2-7 gives the full variable domain: KAGVTQTPRYLIKTRGQQVTLSCSPISGHRSVSWYQQTPGQGLQFLFEYFSETQRNKGNFPGRFSGRQFSNSRSEMNVSTLELGDSALYLCASSLGGAAYEQYFGPGTRLTVT.

The chain employs TRBV10-3 and TRBJ2-3; TRBD2 aligns across 9 bases. Germline V gives CDR1 ENHRY, CDR2 SYGVKD. The CDR3 totals 15 residues. V shed 4 bases and J 5 bases; nucleotides not matched to a gene: 7. For the CDR3, the DNA is TGTGCCATCAGTGTGGCTAGCGGGATCGAAGATACGCAGTATTTT. Translating it yields CAISVASGIEDTQYF.

A note on this clone: This sample includes further DNA sequences coding for the same CDR3. The chain is built from TRBV9 and TRBJ1-6; no definite D call. V was shortened by 2 bases and J by 4 bases, with 10 bases between the two germline ends. Per germline, CDR1 SGDLS and CDR2 YYNGEE. This CDR3 is 15 amino acids long. The DNA of the CDR3 is TGTGCCAGCAGCGTGGGAGACTTGTATAATTCACCCCTCCACTTT. Its protein is CASSVGDLYNSPLHF.

This clone was detected once. The chain joins TRBV7-9 to TRBJ1-5; TRBD1 aligns across 8 bases. V lost 5 bases to trimming and J lost 4 bases; unmatched junction nucleotides: 13. The CDR3 loop spans 17 amino acids. Germline V lookup: CDR1 SEHNR, CDR2 FQNEAQ (reference sequence). The CDR3 reads CASSHQGRTGINQPQHF. The CDR3, as DNA: TGTGCCAGCAGCCACCAAGGACGGACAGGGATTAATCAGCCCCAGCATTTT.

This clone occurred once. V is TRBV2 and J is TRBJ1-4; D unresolved. With 8 bases removed from V and 8 bases from J, the gap between germline ends came to 12 bases. This CDR3 contains 12 residues. Germline V gene sequence: CDR1 SNHLY, CDR2 FYNNEI. The CDR3 spells CASHEVEEKLFF. The CDR3 coding sequence is TGTGCCAGCCACGAGGTCGAGGAAAAACTGTTTTTT.

This chain links TRBV7-2 with TRBJ1-1; unclear D gene. The CDR3 covers 15 residues. Trimming left V 0 bases short and J 0 bases short, with 8 bases between. In germline, CDR1 is SGHTA, CDR2 FQGNSA. As DNA, the CDR3 is TGTGCCAGCAGCTTAGCGCCTGGCCTGAACACTGAAGCTTTCTTT. Its protein is CASSLAPGLNTEAFF.

J is TRBJ1-3 and V is TRBV9; D not certain. The CDR3 covers 16 residues. Germline values: CDR1 SGDLS, CDR2 YYNGEE. The V gene lost 6 bases and the J gene lost 3 bases, with 19 bases spanning the gap. Here the CDR3 reads CASNPRGHAGGNTIYF. DNA of the CDR3: TGTGCCAGCAACCCCCGCGGGCACGCGGGTGGAAACACCATATATTTT.

This sequence joins TRBV29-1 and TRBJ1-2; 8 bases match TRBD1. Germline trimming cut 6 bases from V and 1 base from J; bases unmatched to any gene: 4. This CDR3 contains 13 residues. Looked up from germline, CDR1 is SQVTM and CDR2 is ANQGSEA. For the CDR3, the DNA is TGCAGCGTCCACACAGGGGGTAACTATGGCTACACCTTC. Translated, it gives CSVHTGGNYGYTF.

The chain carries TRBV14 and TRBJ2-5; D uncertain. The end of the DNA aligns better with TRBJ2-7, so the J call may be wrong. CDR3 size: 15 residues. Germline V gives CDR1 SGHDN, CDR2 FVKESK. This chain's CDR3 is CASSQMVVPTYEQYF. CDR3 DNA: TGTGCCAGCAGCCAAATGGTAGTCCCCACCTACGAGCAGTACTTC.

The V and J genes are TRBV10-3 and TRBJ2-3, with 9 bases identical to TRBD1. This CDR3 region has 15 residues. V gave up 5 bases and J gave up 5 bases; unmatched junction bases: 8. The germline V gene encodes CDR1 ENHRY and CDR2 SYGVKD. The DNA for the CDR3 is TGTGCCATCAGTACCTTACAGGGGGCAGGAGATACGCAGTATTTT. Protein sequence: CAISTLQGAGDTQYF.

The chain has TRBV4-3 and TRBJ2-1; 8 bases match TRBD2. The CDR3 totals 16 residues. Trimming took 2 bases from V and 8 from J; bases not matched to a gene: 11. Looked up from germline, CDR1 is LGHNA and CDR2 is YSLEER. CDR3 in amino acids: CASSQFVGTSIDEQFF. For the CDR3, the DNA is TGCGCCAGCAGCCAATTTGTGGGGACTAGTATAGATGAGCAGTTCTTC.

Regarding this clone: The sample holds other DNA sequences that translate to the same CDR3. The rearrangement links TRBV19 to TRBJ2-5, with 15 nucleotides matching TRBD2. The CDR3 loop spans 20 amino acids. Germline V gives CDR1 LNHDA, CDR2 SQIVND (reference sequence). V lost 4 bases and J lost 0; bases outside the gene matches: 12. In DNA, the CDR3 is TGTGCCAGTAGTAAGAGAATACCAGGGACTAGCGGGGGGTACCAAGAGACCCAGTACTTC. Protein: CASSKRIPGTSGGYQETQYF.

The chain recombines TRBV9 with TRBJ2-7, with 11 bases lining up with TRBD1. Germline lookup yields CDR1 SGDLS and CDR2 YYNGEE. Trimming removed 2 bases from V and 2 bases from J; junction bases left unmatched: 3. The CDR3 spans 15 residues. The CDR3 loop reads CASSVRGQGAYEQYF. Written as DNA, the CDR3 is TGTGCCAGCAGCGTGAGGGGACAGGGGGCCTACGAGCAGTACTTC.

The V call is TRBV27, the J call TRBJ1-6, with D hard to call. V was pared by 6 bases and J by 10 bases, with 16 bases between. Germline CDR1 and CDR2: MNHEY and SMNVEV (reference sequence). The CDR3 is made up of 14 amino acids. CDR3 sequence reads: CASRWRFSSSPLHF. The CDR3 coding sequence is TGTGCCAGCAGATGGAGGTTTTCTTCGTCACCCCTCCACTTT.

In its sample, this clone was seen a few times. The gene calls are TRBV28 and TRBJ1-3; tentative D call: TRBD1 (5 bases). Germline V lookup: CDR1 MDHEN, CDR2 SYDVKM. V was clipped by 7 bases and J by 1 base, with 8 bases between them. This CDR3 spans 13 amino acids. The CDR3 reads CASIDSSGNTIYF. The CDR3 DNA reads as TGTGCCAGCATCGACAGTTCTGGAAACACCATATATTTT.

This clone was found once. The rearrangement joins TRBV4-2 to TRBJ2-7; 8 nucleotides align to TRBD2. The CDR3 length is 16 residues. Germline CDR1 and CDR2: LGHNA and YNFKEQ. V lost 0 bases to trimming and J lost 5 bases; unmatched junction nucleotides: 9. CDR3 loop: CASSQDTSAGDNEQYF. The CDR3 nucleotides read TGTGCCAGCAGCCAAGATACTTCAGCGGGAGATAACGAGCAGTACTTC.

This chain joins TRBV7-2 and TRBJ1-2; TRBD1 aligns across 9 bases. CDR3 length equals 17 residues. Germline V lookup: CDR1 SGHTA, CDR2 FQGNSA. V shed 1 base and J 3 bases; nucleotides not matched to a gene: 9. CDR3 loop: CASSLVGKGQGDYGYTF. DNA of the CDR3: TGTGCCAGCAGCTTAGTAGGAAAGGGACAGGGAGACTATGGCTACACCTTC.

V usage is TRBV19 and J usage is TRBJ1-4, with no clear D. Germline CDR1 reads LNHDA; CDR2 reads SQIVND (reference sequence). V shed 2 bases and J shed 0 bases, with 4 bases lying between them. This CDR3 has 14 amino acids. CDR3 bases: TGTGCCAGTAGTATATACTCAACTAATGAAAAACTGTTTTTT. Its protein product is CASSIYSTNEKLFF.

The rearrangement links TRBV4-2 to TRBJ2-1; maybe TRBD1 (5 bases). Trimming removed 0 bases at V and 8 bases at J, with 5 bases between. Germline lookup yields CDR1 LGHNA and CDR2 YNFKEQ. CDR3 length: 12 residues. The CDR3 region is CASSQEGDEQFF. In DNA form, the CDR3 reads TGTGCCAGCAGCCAAGAAGGGGATGAGCAGTTCTTC.

This clone has just one count. The gene calls are TRBV5-1 and TRBJ2-5, with a weak D call TRBD2 (9 bases). The length of the CDR3 is 16 residues. The germline gives CDR1 SGHRS, CDR2 YFSETQ. The CDR3: CTSSRGLAGLVETQYF. CDR3 bases: TGCACCTCTAGCAGGGGGCTAGCGGGACTGGTGGAGACCCAGTACTTC. Based on the CDR3 plus reference TRBV5-1 and TRBJ2-5, the full variable domain is KAGVTQTPRYLIKTRGQQVTLSCSPISGHRSVSWYQQTPGQGLQFLFEYFSETQRNKGNFPGRFSGRQFSNSRSEMNVSTLELGDSALYLCTSSRGLAGLVETQYFGPGTRLLVL.

The chain carries TRBV13 and TRBJ1-2; 7 bases map to TRBD1. Germline assignment: CDR1 PRHDT and CDR2 FYEKMQ (reference sequence). The J segment lost 4 bases and the V segment lost 6 bases, leaving 14 bases of the junction unmatched. The CDR3 loop spans 16 amino acids. CDR3 in amino acids: CASSYSFGQEIYGYTF. CDR3 nucleotide sequence: TGTGCCAGCAGTTACTCTTTCGGACAGGAGATCTATGGCTACACCTTC.

The rearrangement uses TRBV5-1 and TRBJ2-1; 10 bases line up with TRBD1. After removal of 4 bases from V and 1 base from J, the junction contained 8 bases not matched to a gene. CDR1 is SGHRS, CDR2 YFSETQ, per germline. The CDR3 is 17 amino acids. As DNA, the CDR3 is TGCGCCAGCAGCATATCGGGACAGGGGAGATCCTACAATGAGCAGTTCTTC. Translated: CASSISGQGRSYNEQFF. Using reference TRBV5-1 and TRBJ2-1 for the parts outside the CDR3, the full variable domain is KAGVTQTPRYLIKTRGQQVTLSCSPISGHRSVSWYQQTPGQGLQFLFEYFSETQRNKGNFPGRFSGRQFSNSRSEMNVSTLELGDSALYLCASSISGQGRSYNEQFFGPGTRLTVL.

V usage is TRBV28 and J usage is TRBJ2-7; 9 bases align to TRBD2. The CDR3 consists of 16 residues. Germline V CDR1 and CDR2: MDHEN, SYDVKM. With V trimmed by 3 bases and J by 4 bases, 10 bases remained unmatched. The CDR3 nucleotides read TGTGCCAGCAGTTTCCGGACTAGCGCTTCTAGGTACGAGCAGTACTTC. This encodes CASSFRTSASRYEQYF.

The chain has TRBV19 and TRBJ2-7, with a weak D call TRBD2 (7 bases). Germline CDR1 LNHDA, CDR2 SQIVND (reference sequence). Trimming took off 6 bases at V and 4 bases at J, with 22 bases between the two ends. The CDR3 has 16 amino acids. The CDR3 DNA follows: TGTGCCAGTAGCCTTCTGGGCAGGGCGGGGGCGTACGAGCAGTACTTC. Translated, it gives CASSLLGRAGAYEQYF.

The genes are TRBV5-8 and TRBJ1-3, with 7 bases aligning to TRBD1. Germline trimming cut 4 bases from V and 5 bases from J; bases unmatched to any gene: 21. The CDR3 covers 19 residues. CDR1 is SGHTS and CDR2 is YDEGEE in the germline V gene. CDR3 protein: CASSAGTADIVSFRNTIYF. The CDR3, as DNA: TGTGCCAGCAGCGCCGGGACAGCCGACATCGTATCGTTTAGAAACACCATATATTTT.

The rearrangement uses TRBV5-6 and TRBJ2-3, with D possibly matching TRBD1 (5 bases). This CDR3 is built from 14 residues. Germline loops: CDR1 SGHDT, CDR2 YYEEEE. V was shortened by 0 bases and J by 2 bases, with 7 bases between the two germline ends. CDR3 loop: CASSLGGHTDTQYF. The CDR3 DNA follows: TGTGCCAGCAGCTTGGGGGGCCACACAGATACGCAGTATTTT.